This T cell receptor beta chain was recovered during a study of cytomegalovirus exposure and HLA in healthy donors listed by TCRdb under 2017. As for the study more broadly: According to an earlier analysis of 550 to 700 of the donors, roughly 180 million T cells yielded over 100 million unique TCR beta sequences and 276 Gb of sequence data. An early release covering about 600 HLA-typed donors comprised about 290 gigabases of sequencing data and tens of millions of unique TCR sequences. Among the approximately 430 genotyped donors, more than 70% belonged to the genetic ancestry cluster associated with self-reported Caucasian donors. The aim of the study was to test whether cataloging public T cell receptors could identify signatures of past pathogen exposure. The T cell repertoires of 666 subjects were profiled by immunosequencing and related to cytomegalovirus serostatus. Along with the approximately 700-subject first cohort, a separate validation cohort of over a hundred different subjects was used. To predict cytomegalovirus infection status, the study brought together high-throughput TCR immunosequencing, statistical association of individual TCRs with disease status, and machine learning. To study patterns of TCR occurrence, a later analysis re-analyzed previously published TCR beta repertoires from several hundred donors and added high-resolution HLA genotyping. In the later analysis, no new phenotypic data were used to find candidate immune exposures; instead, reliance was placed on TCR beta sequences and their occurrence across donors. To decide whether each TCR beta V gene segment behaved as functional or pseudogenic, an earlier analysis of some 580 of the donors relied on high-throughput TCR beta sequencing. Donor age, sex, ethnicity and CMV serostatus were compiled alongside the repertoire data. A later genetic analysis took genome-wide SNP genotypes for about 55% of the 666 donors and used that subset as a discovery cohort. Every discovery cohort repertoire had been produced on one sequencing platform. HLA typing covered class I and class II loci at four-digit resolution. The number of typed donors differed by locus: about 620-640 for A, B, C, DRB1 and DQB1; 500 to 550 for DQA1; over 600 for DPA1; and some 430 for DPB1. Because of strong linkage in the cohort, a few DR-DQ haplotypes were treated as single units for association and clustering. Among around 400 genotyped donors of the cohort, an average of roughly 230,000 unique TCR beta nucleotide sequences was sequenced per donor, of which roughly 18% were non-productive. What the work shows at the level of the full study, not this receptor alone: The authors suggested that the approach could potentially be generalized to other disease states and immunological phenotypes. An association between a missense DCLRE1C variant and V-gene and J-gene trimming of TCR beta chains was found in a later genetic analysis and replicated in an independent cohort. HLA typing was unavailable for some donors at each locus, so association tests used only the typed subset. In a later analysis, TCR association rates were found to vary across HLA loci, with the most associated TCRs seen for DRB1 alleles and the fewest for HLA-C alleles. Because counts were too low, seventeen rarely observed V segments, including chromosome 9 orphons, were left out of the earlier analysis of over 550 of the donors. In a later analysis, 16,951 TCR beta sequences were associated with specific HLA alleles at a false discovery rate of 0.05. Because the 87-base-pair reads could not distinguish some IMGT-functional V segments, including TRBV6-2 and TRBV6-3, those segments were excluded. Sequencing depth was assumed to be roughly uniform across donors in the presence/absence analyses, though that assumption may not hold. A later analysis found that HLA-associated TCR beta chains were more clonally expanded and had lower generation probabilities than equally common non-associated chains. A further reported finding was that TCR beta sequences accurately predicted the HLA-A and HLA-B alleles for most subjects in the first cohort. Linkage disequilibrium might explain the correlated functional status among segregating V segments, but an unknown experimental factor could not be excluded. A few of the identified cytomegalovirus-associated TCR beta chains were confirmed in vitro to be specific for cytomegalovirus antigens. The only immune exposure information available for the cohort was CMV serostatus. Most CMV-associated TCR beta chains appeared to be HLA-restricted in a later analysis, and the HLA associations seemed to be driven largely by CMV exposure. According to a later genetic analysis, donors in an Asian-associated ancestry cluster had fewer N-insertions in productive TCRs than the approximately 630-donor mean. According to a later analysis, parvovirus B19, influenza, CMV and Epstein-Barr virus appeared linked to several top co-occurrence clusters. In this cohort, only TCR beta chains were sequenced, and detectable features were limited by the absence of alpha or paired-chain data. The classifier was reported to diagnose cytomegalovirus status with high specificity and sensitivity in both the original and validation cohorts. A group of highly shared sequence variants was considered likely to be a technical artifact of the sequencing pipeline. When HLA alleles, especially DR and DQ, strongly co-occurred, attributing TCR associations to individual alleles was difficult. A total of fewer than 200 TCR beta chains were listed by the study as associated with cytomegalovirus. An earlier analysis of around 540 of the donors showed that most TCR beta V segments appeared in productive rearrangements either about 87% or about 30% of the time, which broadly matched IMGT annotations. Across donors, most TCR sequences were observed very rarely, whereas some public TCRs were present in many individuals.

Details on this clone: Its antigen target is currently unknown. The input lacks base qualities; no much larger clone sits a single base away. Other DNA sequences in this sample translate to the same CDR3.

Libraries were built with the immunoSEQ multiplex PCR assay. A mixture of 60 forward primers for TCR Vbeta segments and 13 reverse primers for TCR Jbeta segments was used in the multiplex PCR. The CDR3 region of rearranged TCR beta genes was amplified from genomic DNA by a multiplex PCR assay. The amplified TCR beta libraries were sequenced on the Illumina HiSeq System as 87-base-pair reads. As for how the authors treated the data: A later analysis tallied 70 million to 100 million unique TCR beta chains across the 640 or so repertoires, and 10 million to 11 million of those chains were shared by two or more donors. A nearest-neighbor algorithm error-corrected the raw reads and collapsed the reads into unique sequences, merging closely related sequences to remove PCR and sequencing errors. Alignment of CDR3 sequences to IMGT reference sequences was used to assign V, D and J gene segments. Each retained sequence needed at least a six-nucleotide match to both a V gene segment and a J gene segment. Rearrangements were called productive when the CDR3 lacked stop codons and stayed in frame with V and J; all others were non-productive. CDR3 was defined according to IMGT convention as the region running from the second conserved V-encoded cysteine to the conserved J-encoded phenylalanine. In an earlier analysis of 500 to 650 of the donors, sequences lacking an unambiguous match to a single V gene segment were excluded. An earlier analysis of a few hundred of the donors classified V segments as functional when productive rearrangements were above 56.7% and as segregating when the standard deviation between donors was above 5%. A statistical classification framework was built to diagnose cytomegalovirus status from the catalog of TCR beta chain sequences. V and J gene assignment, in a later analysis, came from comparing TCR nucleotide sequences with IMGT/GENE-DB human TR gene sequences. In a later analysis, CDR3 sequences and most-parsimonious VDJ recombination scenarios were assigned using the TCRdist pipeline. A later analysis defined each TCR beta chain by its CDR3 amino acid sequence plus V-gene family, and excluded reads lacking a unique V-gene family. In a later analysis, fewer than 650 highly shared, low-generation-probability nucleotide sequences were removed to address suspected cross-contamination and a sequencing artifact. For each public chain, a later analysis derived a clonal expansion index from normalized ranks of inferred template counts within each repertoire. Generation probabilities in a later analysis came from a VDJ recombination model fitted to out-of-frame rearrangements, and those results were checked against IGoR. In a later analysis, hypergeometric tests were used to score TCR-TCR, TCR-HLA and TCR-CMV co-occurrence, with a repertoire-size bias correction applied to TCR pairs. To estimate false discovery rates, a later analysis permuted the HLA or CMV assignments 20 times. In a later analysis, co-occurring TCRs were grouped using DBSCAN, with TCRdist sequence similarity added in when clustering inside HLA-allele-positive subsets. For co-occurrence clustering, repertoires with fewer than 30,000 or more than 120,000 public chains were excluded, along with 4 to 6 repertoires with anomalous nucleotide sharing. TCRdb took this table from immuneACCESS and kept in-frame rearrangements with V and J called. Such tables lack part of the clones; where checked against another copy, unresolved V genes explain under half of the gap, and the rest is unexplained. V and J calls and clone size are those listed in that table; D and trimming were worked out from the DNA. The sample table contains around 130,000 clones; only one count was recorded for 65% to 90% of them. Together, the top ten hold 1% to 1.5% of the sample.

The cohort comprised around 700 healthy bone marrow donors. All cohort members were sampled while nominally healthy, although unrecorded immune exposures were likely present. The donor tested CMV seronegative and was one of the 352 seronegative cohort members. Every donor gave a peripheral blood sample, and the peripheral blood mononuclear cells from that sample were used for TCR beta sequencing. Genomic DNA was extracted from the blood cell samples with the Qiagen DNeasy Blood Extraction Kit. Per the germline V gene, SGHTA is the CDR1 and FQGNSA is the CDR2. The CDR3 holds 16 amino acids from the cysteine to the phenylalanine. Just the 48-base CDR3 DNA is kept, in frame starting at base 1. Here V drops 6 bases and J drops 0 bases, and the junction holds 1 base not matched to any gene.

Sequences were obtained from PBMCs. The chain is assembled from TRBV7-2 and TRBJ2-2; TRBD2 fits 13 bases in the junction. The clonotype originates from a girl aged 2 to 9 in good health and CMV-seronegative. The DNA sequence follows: TGTGCCAGCAGACTAGCGGGGGGGGCGAACACCGGGGAGCTGTTTTTT. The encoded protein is CASRLAGGANTGELFF.